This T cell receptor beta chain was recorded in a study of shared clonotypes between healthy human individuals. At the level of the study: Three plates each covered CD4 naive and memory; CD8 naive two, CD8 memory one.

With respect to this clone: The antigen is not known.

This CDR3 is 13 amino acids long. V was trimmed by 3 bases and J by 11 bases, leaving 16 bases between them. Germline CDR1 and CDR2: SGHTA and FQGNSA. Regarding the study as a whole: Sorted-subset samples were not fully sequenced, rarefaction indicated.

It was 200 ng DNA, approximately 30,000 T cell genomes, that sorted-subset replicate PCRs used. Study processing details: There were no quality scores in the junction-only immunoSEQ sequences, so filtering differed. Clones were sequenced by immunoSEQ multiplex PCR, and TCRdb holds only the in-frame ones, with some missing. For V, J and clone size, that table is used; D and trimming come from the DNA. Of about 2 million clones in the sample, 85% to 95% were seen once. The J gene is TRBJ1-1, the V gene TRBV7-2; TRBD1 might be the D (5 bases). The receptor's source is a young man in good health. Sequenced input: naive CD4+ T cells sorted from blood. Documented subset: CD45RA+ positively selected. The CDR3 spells CASSLGMDTWAFF. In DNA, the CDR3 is TGTGCCAGCAGCTTGGGGATGGACACTTGGGCTTTCTTT.